What follows are 24 T cell receptor beta chains derived from one specimen sequenced in a study of blood T cells in healthy people across ages. A second PCR, run for about 7 to 11 cycles, used a sample-barcoded 5' primer plus a J-beta primer mix. MiXCR, run by TCRdb on the 5' RACE reads, gives a single entry per CDR3 protein. This sample has over a million distinct CDR3 sequences, with 35% to 55% found just once. Material for sequencing was blood. These receptors originate from a woman aged 60 to 75 in good health.

V gene TRBV7-9 combines with J gene TRBJ2-1; TRBD2 matches at 7 bases. The CDR3 runs to 15 residues. Germline V gene data show CDR1 as SEHNR and CDR2 as FQNEAQ (reference sequence). The V segment lost 0 bases and the J segment 5 bases; nucleotides outside the gene matches: 4. The CDR3 coding sequence is TGTGCCAGCAGCTTAGCGTTGGGGGGGAACAATGAGCAGTTCTTC. Translating it yields CASSLALGGNNEQFF.

This clonotype was observed a handful of times. This chain links TRBV9 with TRBJ2-1; 9 bases line up with TRBD2. There are 13 residues in the CDR3. V shed 7 bases and J 7 bases; nucleotides not matched to a gene: 6. Germline V gene data show CDR1 as SGDLS and CDR2 as YYNGEE. The CDR3 coding sequence is TGTGCCAGCTCCCCTAGCGGGACTAATGAGCAGTTCTTC. This translates into CASSPSGTNEQFF.

This clonotype occurred a few times. The V and J genes are TRBV3-1 and TRBJ2-5, with 8 bases aligning to TRBD1. The CDR3 is 14 amino acids. CDR1 and CDR2 (germline): LGHDT, YNNKEL (reference sequence). J gave up 4 bases and V 3 bases, and 4 bases lay outside the gene matches. CDR3 amino acids: CASSHPRGRETQYF. CDR3 DNA: TGTGCCAGCAGCCACCCCAGGGGGCGAGAGACCCAGTACTTC.

This clonotype was counted many times. This chain uses TRBV20-1 with TRBJ2-4; TRBD2 aligns across 9 bases. V shed 6 bases, J shed 1 base, and the junction held 7 bases outside the gene matches. This CDR3 contains 15 residues. From germline, CDR1 is DFQATT and CDR2 SNEGSKA (reference sequence). CDR3 sequence reads: CSASGAGGAKNIQYF. The CDR3 DNA reads TGCAGTGCCTCGGGGGCGGGAGGGGCCAAAAACATTCAGTACTTC.

The sample holds many counts of this clonotype. The chain uses TRBV7-9 and TRBJ2-7, with D possibly TRBD1 on 6 matching bases. Germline-derived CDR1 and CDR2 are SEHNR and FQNEAQ (reference sequence). CDR3 length equals 14 residues. The V end lost 3 bases, the J end lost 2 bases, and 11 bases lay between the germline ends. CDR3 nucleotide sequence: TGTGCCAGCAGCTTTACAGGGTCTACCTACGAGCAGTACTTC. Translated: CASSFTGSTYEQYF.

The sample holds a few counts of this clonotype. The genes are TRBV29-1 and TRBJ2-2; 7 bases map to TRBD1. Germline CDR1 is SQVTM and CDR2 is ANQGSEA. The CDR3 has 14 amino acids. The ends lost 4 bases at V and 4 bases at J; junction bases unmatched: 6. This chain's CDR3 is CSVARGRVTGELFF. The CDR3 nucleotides read TGCAGCGTTGCGAGGGGGCGCGTCACCGGGGAGCTGTTTTTT.

This clonotype was found a few times. A much larger clone is a single base away; this may be a read error. The CDR3 DNA is TGTGCCGGCAGTTTAATAGGGGACTCCTACGAGCAGTACTTC. This translates into CAGSLIGDSYEQYF. The gene calls are TRBV12-3 or TRBV12-4 and TRBJ2-7; possible D gene TRBD1, 5 bases. CDR3 length: 14 residues.

V and J are TRBV12-5 and TRBJ2-3, with D hard to call. Germline CDR1 is LGHNT and CDR2 is FRNRAP. CDR3 length: 18 residues. Trimming took 0 bases from V and 2 from J, leaving 18 bases between them. CDR3 DNA sequence: TGTGCTAGTGGTTTGGTACCCCCGAAGTCCTATACCACAGATACGCAGTATTTT. This translates into CASGLVPPKSYTTDTQYF. Filled out from reference TRBV12-5 and TRBJ2-3, the complete variable domain reads DARVTQTPRHKVTEMGQEVTMRCQPILGHNTVFWYRQTMMQGLELLAYFRNRAPLDDSGMPKDRFSAEMPDATLATLKIQPSEPRDSAVYFCASGLVPPKSYTTDTQYFGPGTRLTVL.

This chain joins TRBV7-2 and TRBJ2-7; D may match TRBD1 or TRBD2 (5 bases each). Germline loops: CDR1 SGHTA, CDR2 FQGNSA. The CDR3 runs to 16 residues. The V end lost 5 bases, the J end lost 1 base, and 18 bases lay between the germline ends. CDR3 protein: CASSQAQGWGSYEQYF. DNA of the CDR3: TGTGCCAGCAGCCAGGCCCAAGGGTGGGGGTCCTACGAGCAGTACTTC.

This clonotype was counted a few times. The chain carries TRBV12-3 or TRBV12-4 and TRBJ2-4; no firm D call. V was clipped by 4 bases and J by 1 base, with 11 bases between them. The CDR3 has 15 residues. CDR3 sequence: CASSSGILAKNIQYF. CDR3 DNA: TGTGCCAGCAGTTCAGGAATCCTTGCCAAAAACATTCAGTACTTC.

The sample holds a few counts of this clonotype. J is TRBJ2-1 and V is TRBV4-1; D is unresolved. Germline V gene lookup returns CDR1 MGHRA and CDR2 YSYEKL. The CDR3 is 12 residues long. V was pared by 3 bases and J by 5 bases, with 5 bases between. CDR3 DNA: TGCGCCAGCAGCCAGAACCACAATGAGCAGTTCTTC. Protein product: CASSQNHNEQFF.

This chain joins TRBV5-1 and TRBJ1-1, with D possibly being TRBD1 (5 bases). The CDR3 runs to 15 residues. Trimming shortened V by 0 bases and J by 8 bases, and 17 bases separated the two germline ends. CDR1 is SGHRS and CDR2 is YFSETQ in the germline V gene. The CDR3 DNA reads TGCGCCAGCAGCTTGGTCGCACCTGGAGGGACGGAAGCTTTCTTT. Protein sequence: CASSLVAPGGTEAFF.

The V gene is TRBV9, the J gene TRBJ2-5; D may be TRBD2 (6 bases). V was trimmed by 0 bases and J by 5 bases, leaving 11 bases between them. Looked up from germline, CDR1 is SGDLS and CDR2 is YYNGEE. The CDR3 has 14 amino acids. As DNA, the CDR3 is TGTGCCAGCAGCGTAGGGGGGGAGTGGGAGACCCAGTACTTC. It translates to CASSVGGEWETQYF.

The rearrangement joins TRBV6-6 to TRBJ2-7, with TRBD1 matching over 8 bases. The CDR3 is made up of 15 amino acids. Germline values: CDR1 MNHNY, CDR2 SVGAGI (reference sequence). The trim removed 7 bases at V and 3 bases at J, leaving 11 bases unmatched. This CDR3 is CASKGSRGLIYEQYF. The DNA for the CDR3 is TGTGCCAGCAAAGGATCCAGGGGGCTAATCTACGAGCAGTACTTC.

This sequence joins TRBV2 and TRBJ2-3; D is uncertain. CDR1 SNHLY and CDR2 FYNNEI come from the germline V gene. Trimming shortened V by 1 base and J by 1 base, and 9 bases separated the two germline ends. The CDR3 is 15 amino acids. The chain's CDR3 is CASSEVDFRTDTQYF. The CDR3 coding sequence is TGTGCCAGCAGTGAAGTAGACTTCCGCACAGATACGCAGTATTTT.

Many counts were recorded for this clonotype. The rearrangement uses TRBV20-1 and TRBJ1-5; TRBD1 might be the D (5 bases). The CDR3 is made up of 14 amino acids. Trimming removed 5 bases at V and 5 bases at J, with 16 bases between. CDR1 is DFQATT and CDR2 is SNEGSKA in the germline V gene (reference sequence). The DNA for the CDR3 is TGCAGTGCTCGTACAGGTGTCTGGGATCAGCCCCAGCATTTT. Amino acid sequence: CSARTGVWDQPQHF.

This clonotype showed up just a few times. V is TRBV7-6 and J is TRBJ2-1; 12 nucleotides align to TRBD2. Per germline, CDR1 SGHVS and CDR2 FNYEAQ. The CDR3 runs to 19 residues. V gave up 2 bases and J gave up 6 bases; unmatched junction bases: 14. CDR3 sequence reads: CASSLLLAGGPGGLNEQFF. The CDR3 coding sequence is TGTGCCAGCAGCTTACTGCTAGCGGGAGGGCCGGGTGGCCTCAATGAGCAGTTCTTC. Based on the CDR3 plus reference TRBV7-6 and TRBJ2-1, the full variable domain is GAGVSQSPRYKVTKRGQDVALRCDPISGHVSLYWYRQALGQGPEFLTYFNYEAQQDKSGLPNDRFSAERPEGSISTLTIQRTEQRDSAMYRCASSLLLAGGPGGLNEQFFGPGTRLTVL.

This clonotype was observed once. This rearrangement joins TRBV20-1 to TRBJ2-4, with 7 bases identical to TRBD2. The J call is doubtful: the DNA matches TRBJ2-7 better. CDR3 length equals 13 residues. The germline gives CDR1 DFQATT, CDR2 SNEGSKA (reference sequence). The CDR3, as DNA: TGCAGTGCTCCTCCGACTAGCATCCACGAGCAGTACTTC. It yields the protein CSAPPTSIHEQYF.

The chain links TRBV6-2 or TRBV6-3 to TRBJ2-1; 8 positions agree with TRBD1. Germline assignment: CDR1 MNHEY and CDR2 SVGEGT. The CDR3 spans 17 residues. With V trimmed by 2 bases and J by 3 bases, 9 bases remained unmatched. Here the CDR3 DNA reads TGTGCCAGCAGTTACAGTTCGACAGGGGCAATCTACAATGAGCAGTTCTTC. As protein: CASSYSSTGAIYNEQFF.

V is TRBV7-9 and J is TRBJ2-1, with TRBD2 as a possible D gene (6 bases). The CDR3 totals 15 residues. Trimming stripped 7 bases from V and 5 bases from J, with 18 bases between. The germline CDR1 and CDR2 sequences are SEHNR and FQNEAQ (reference sequence). This CDR3 is CASTPSRGADNEQFF. For the CDR3, the DNA is TGTGCCAGCACCCCGAGTCGCGGGGCGGACAATGAGCAGTTCTTC.

The chain recombines TRBV28 with TRBJ1-1; D is undetermined. The germline V gene has CDR1 MDHEN and CDR2 SYDVKM. The CDR3 is 13 amino acids. Trimming took 6 bases from V and 0 from J, leaving 8 bases between them. CDR3 in DNA: TGTGCCAGCAGGGGGTTTTTGAACACTGAAGCTTTCTTT. Protein: CASRGFLNTEAFF. Together with reference TRBV28 and TRBJ1-1, the CDR3 gives the full variable domain: DVKVTQSSRYLVKRTGEKVFLECVQDMDHENMFWYRQDPGLGLRLIYFSYDVKMKEKGDIPEGYSVSREKKERFSLILESASTNQTSMYLCASRGFLNTEAFFGQGTRLTVV.

This clonotype has only a few counts. The chain is built from TRBV2 and TRBJ2-6; D not resolved. Germline V CDR1 and CDR2: SNHLY, FYNNEI. The CDR3 has 12 amino acids. V lost 0 bases and J 8 bases, leaving 2 bases between the germline ends. The CDR3: CASSEAPNVLTF. CDR3 in DNA: TGTGCCAGCAGTGAAGCGCCCAACGTCCTGACTTTC.

The rearrangement uses TRBV20-1 and TRBJ1-5; 8 bases map to TRBD1. The CDR3 is made up of 15 amino acids. Germline lookup yields CDR1 DFQATT and CDR2 SNEGSKA (reference sequence). The CDR3 sequence: CNALPRDRFNQPQHF. In DNA, the CDR3 is TGCAATGCCCTCCCCAGGGACAGGTTCAATCAGCCCCAGCATTTT.

The V and J genes are TRBV5-1 and TRBJ2-7, with TRBD2 matching over 9 bases. Unmatched junction bases numbered 12, after V lost 1 base and J lost 7 bases. The CDR3 consists of 16 residues. Germline CDR1 is SGHRS and CDR2 is YFSETQ. Here the CDR3 DNA reads TGCGCCAGCAGCTTGAGCCCTAGCGGGACGGCGCGGGAGCAGTACTTC. Translation gives CASSLSPSGTAREQYF.